A single sample gave rise to the 32 T cell receptor beta chains below, sequenced in a study of tumor and adjacent non-tumor tissue in lung cancer. A modified ARM-PCR protocol with three rounds of nested PCR amplified TCRbeta. TCRdb reanalysed the multiplex PCR reads using MiXCR and keeps one entry per CDR3 protein. The sample carries 95,000 to 150,000 distinct CDR3 sequences, about 66% recorded once. RNA was extracted from bulk tissue without any cell sorting. The sequenced material came from lung tumor tissue. These receptors were collected from a young man with non-small cell lung cancer.

This clonotype was detected a few times. A much larger clone sits a single nucleotide away, making a read error possible. The chain joins TRBV6-2 or TRBV6-3 to TRBJ1-4, with 8 nucleotides matching TRBD1. Germline loops: CDR1 MNHEY, CDR2 SVGEGT. The CDR3 covers 16 residues. CDR3 nucleotides: TGTGCCAGCAGTGACGGACAGGGACTGGATAATGAAAATCTGTTTTTT. It translates to CASSDGQGLDNENLFF.

The V gene is TRBV12-3 or TRBV12-4, the J gene TRBJ2-1; the match to TRBD1 covers 8 bases. J was trimmed by 7 bases and V by 3 bases; bases with no gene match: 14. The CDR3 covers 17 residues. Here the CDR3 DNA reads TGTGCCAGCAGTTTCAGTCTAGCAGGGGGCTCGTGGAATGAGCAGTTCTTC. Translating gives CASSFSLAGGSWNEQFF.

With respect to this clonotype: It may be a read error: a sequence one base away is much more abundant. The CDR3: CASSSPGDRTYEQYF. The CDR3 DNA is TGTGCCAGCAGCTCTCCAGGGGACAGGACCTACGAGCAGTACTTC. V usage is TRBV7-9 and J usage is TRBJ2-7; 8 bases align to TRBD1. Germline V gene lookup returns CDR1 SEHNR and CDR2 FQNEAQ (reference sequence). V lost 4 bases to trimming and J lost 2 bases; unmatched junction nucleotides: 7. CDR3 size: 15 residues.

About this clonotype itself: The germline gene is not matched at one end of the junction; a read error may be the cause. The gene calls are TRBV11-2 and TRBJ2-1; D may be TRBD1 (6 bases). There are 15 residues in the CDR3. Germline V gene data show CDR1 as SGHAT and CDR2 as FQNNGV. CDR3 bases: TGTGTCAGCAACAGGGATCTAGCCTCCTTCAATGAGCAGTTCTTC. Amino acids: CVSNRDLASFNEQFF.

On this clonotype: A read error may explain this, as a much larger clone is one base away. The chain carries TRBV12-3 or TRBV12-4 and TRBJ2-3, with D unresolved. The CDR3 length is 11 residues. The CDR3 DNA sequence: TGTGTCAGCAGTGATACAGATACGCAGTATTTT. Translating it yields CVSSDTDTQYF.

In the case of this clonotype: Because it lacks the conserved phenylalanine or tryptophan at the end, this CDR3 is likely a read error. This chain uses TRBV29-1 with TRBJ2-7; TRBD1 is a possible D gene (6 bases). Germline V gene lookup returns CDR1 SQVTM and CDR2 ANQGSEA. This CDR3 spans 14 amino acids. V was trimmed by 5 bases and J by 10 bases, leaving 24 bases between them. The CDR3 loop reads CSVNTGTRNYDQYL. In nucleotides, the CDR3 is TGCAGCGTTAATACCGGGACACGCAACTATGATCAGTACCTC.

In its sample, this clonotype was seen a few times. The chain has TRBV7-9 and TRBJ1-2; 9 bases align to TRBD1. The CDR3 sequence is 17 residues long. After removal of 5 bases from V and 8 bases from J, the junction contained 18 bases not matched to a gene. The germline CDR1 and CDR2 sequences are SEHNR and FQNEAQ (reference sequence). The CDR3 DNA sequence: TGTGCCAGCAGCCCAAACCGGGACAGGGTTGGCTCGGGAGGCTACACCTTC. This sequence encodes CASSPNRDRVGSGGYTF.

This clonotype was counted between two and nine times. This chain links TRBV5-1 with TRBJ2-1; D is unresolved. Germline CDR1 and CDR2: SGHRS and YFSETQ. CDR3 length: 15 amino acids. Trimming pared 3 bases from V and 5 bases from J, leaving 15 bases between. CDR3 sequence: CASSSRTIRHNEQFF. The CDR3 DNA reads TGCGCCAGCAGCTCTCGGACCATCCGGCACAATGAGCAGTTCTTC.

In this sample, this clonotype turned up once. The V call is TRBV6-5, the J call TRBJ2-6; the match to TRBD1 covers 7 bases. The CDR3 extends over 16 amino acids. The V gene's germline CDR1 is MNHEY and CDR2 SVGAGI. J lost 12 bases, V lost 5 bases, and 16 bases had no gene match. The CDR3 DNA reads TGTGCCAGCAGTCGACAGGGACGATCTGGGACCATCGTCCTGACTTTC. Protein: CASSRQGRSGTIVLTF.

This clonotype is medium-sized within its sample. The chain employs TRBV11-2 and TRBJ2-7, with 13 bases fitting TRBD2. The CDR3 runs to 14 residues. From germline, CDR1 is SGHAT and CDR2 FQNNGV. Trimming at V came to 5 bases and at J to 6 bases, leaving 4 bases not matched to a gene. CDR3 region: CASSPGLAGAEQYF. The CDR3 DNA sequence: TGTGCCAGCAGCCCCGGACTAGCGGGAGCCGAGCAGTACTTC.

A remark on this clonotype: One junction end disagrees with the germline gene, perhaps due to a read error. The chain couples TRBV6-5 to TRBJ1-3; 11 nucleotides line up with TRBD1. The CDR3 extends over 16 amino acids. Germline assignment: CDR1 MNHEY and CDR2 SVGAGI. In nucleotides, the CDR3 is TGTACCAGCAGTTACGGACAGGGGGCCTCTGGAAACACCATATATTTT. Encoded protein: CTSSYGQGASGNTIYF.

This clonotype was found a few times. The rearrangement uses TRBV5-1 and TRBJ2-7; perhaps TRBD1 as D (5 bases). The ends were cut back, 4 bases at V and 1 base at J, with 12 bases in the middle. The CDR3 loop spans 14 amino acids. CDR1 is SGHRS, CDR2 YFSETQ, per germline. The CDR3 region has the DNA TGCGCCAGCAGCACGACGGCAGGGTCCTACGAGCAGTACTTC. It codes for CASSTTAGSYEQYF.

Comments on this clonotype: A read error may produce the germline difference seen at one junction end. This chain uses TRBV7-9 with TRBJ2-6; TRBD1 might be the D (5 bases). This CDR3 region has 19 residues. Germline-derived CDR1 and CDR2 are SEHNR and FQNEAQ (reference sequence). The chain's CDR3 is CASNSLVVQLGSGANVPTF. In DNA, the CDR3 is TGTGCCAGCAACTCTCTAGTTGTCCAACTCGGATCTGGGGCCAACGTCCCGACTTTC.

This clonotype was observed at least ten times. The gene calls are TRBV6-1 and TRBJ1-5, with 10 bases lining up with TRBD1. This CDR3 is built from 17 residues. CDR1 is MNHNS and CDR2 is SASEGT in the germline V gene. The trim removed 6 bases at V and 1 base at J, leaving 9 bases unmatched. As DNA, the CDR3 is TGTGCCAGCAGACTCGGACAGGGGGTAAGAAGCAATCAGCCCCAGCATTTT. This sequence encodes CASRLGQGVRSNQPQHF.

As to this clonotype: Germline and junction disagree at one end, which may indicate a read error. This rearrangement joins TRBV4-1 to TRBJ2-2, with 12 bases aligning to TRBD2. The CDR3 spans 18 residues. CDR1 and CDR2 (germline): MGHRA, YSYEKL. The CDR3 bases are TGCGTCAGCTGCCCTTCTTCTAGCGGGAGGGCCAAGGCCGGGGAGTTGTTTTTT. Protein: CVSCPSSSGRAKAGELFF.

With respect to this clonotype: This is likely a read error, given that the CDR3 carries no conserved phenylalanine or tryptophan at its end. This chain uses TRBV7-9 with TRBJ2-7, with D perhaps given as TRBD1 or TRBD2 (5 bases each). V was shortened by 9 bases and J by 2 bases, with 23 bases between the two germline ends. CDR1 SEHNR and CDR2 FQNEAQ come from the germline V gene (reference sequence). This CDR3 spans 16 amino acids. CDR3 DNA sequence: TGTGCCAGGCTTACGCCCGGGACGGTGGACGCCTACGAGCAGTACATC. As protein: CARLTPGTVDAYEQYI.

A few counts support this clonotype. The rearrangement uses TRBV14 and TRBJ1-4, with D possibly being TRBD1 (6 bases). This CDR3 region has 15 residues. Trimming removed 3 bases at V and 3 bases at J, with 11 bases between. CDR1 is SGHDN and CDR2 is FVKESK in the germline V gene. CDR3 protein: CASSQNRVANEKLFF. DNA of the CDR3: TGTGCCAGCAGCCAGAACAGGGTAGCTAATGAAAAACTGTTTTTT.

Worth noting for this clonotype: A read error may be the cause here, since a much bigger clone is one base away. This chain connects TRBV6-5 to TRBJ2-1; 9 positions match TRBD2. Germline CDR1 MNHEY, CDR2 SVGAGI. V shed 6 bases and J 3 bases; nucleotides not matched to a gene: 6. This CDR3 is 15 amino acids long. In DNA, the CDR3 is TGTGCCAGCAGCCCCTCTAGCGGGAACTACAATGAGCAGTTCTTC. Protein: CASSPSSGNYNEQFF.

Details on this clonotype: One base away lies a much larger clone, so this may be a sequencing read error. The rearrangement links TRBV10-3 to TRBJ2-5; no reliable D call. V was trimmed by 4 bases and J by 5 bases, leaving 5 bases between them. Per germline, CDR1 ENHRY and CDR2 SYGVKD. CDR3 length: 11 amino acids. This chain's CDR3 is CAISVGETQYF. The CDR3 coding sequence is TGTGCCATCAGTGTGGGGGAGACCCAGTACTTC.

With respect to this clonotype: At one of its ends the junction is not consistent with the germline gene, which may arise from a read error. The V and J genes are TRBV20-1 and TRBJ2-3; TRBD2 aligns across 14 bases. Germline CDR1 DFQATT, CDR2 SNEGSKA (reference sequence). CDR3 length: 17 amino acids. In DNA, the CDR3 is TGCAGTGCCAAGGGACTAGCGGGGGCCGCTTGCACAGATACACAGTATTTT. As protein: CSAKGLAGAACTDTQYF.

With regard to this clonotype: One junction end disagrees with the germline gene, perhaps due to a read error. The V call is TRBV11-3, the J call TRBJ2-5; 10 bases line up with TRBD2. The CDR3 contains 15 residues. The germline V gene has CDR1 SGHNT and CDR2 YENEEA. CDR3 bases: TGTGCCAACATCTTAGAAGCGGGAGGGCAAGAGACCCAGTATTTC. Encoded protein: CANILEAGGQETQYF.

The genes are TRBV11-3 and TRBJ2-2; no firm D call. Trimming pared 2 bases from V and 4 bases from J, leaving 5 bases between. Germline values: CDR1 SGHNT, CDR2 YENEEA. This CDR3 has 13 residues. This CDR3 reads CASSLIGTGELFF. The CDR3 coding sequence is TGTGCCAGCAGCTTAATCGGCACCGGGGAGCTGTTTTTT.

This clonotype has a count of ten or more. The chain couples TRBV20-1 to TRBJ2-3, with TRBD1 matching over 11 bases. The CDR3 has 15 amino acids. CDR1 is DFQATT and CDR2 is SNEGSKA in the germline V gene (reference sequence). V gave up 2 bases and J gave up 3 bases; unmatched junction bases: 4. In nucleotides, the CDR3 is TGCAGTGCTAGAAGCGGACAGGGGGCAACAGATACGCAGTATTTT. Amino acids: CSARSGQGATDTQYF.

A note on this clonotype: One end of the junction varies from germline; a read error may be responsible. This sequence joins TRBV10-2 and TRBJ2-7; possibly TRBD2 for D (6 bases). The length of the CDR3 is 15 residues. Germline V gene lookup returns CDR1 WSHSY and CDR2 SAAADI. CDR3 sequence (DNA): TGCGCCAGCAGCCTCCCGGGACTCTCGGCCCACAAGCAATACTTC. This gives the protein CASSLPGLSAHKQYF.

V gene TRBV6-1 combines with J gene TRBJ1-5, with 8 bases lining up with TRBD1. The CDR3 sequence is 16 residues long. The germline V gene encodes CDR1 MNHNS and CDR2 SASEGT. The V segment lost 5 bases and the J segment 3 bases; nucleotides outside the gene matches: 9. Here the CDR3 reads CASSTPTGDLNQPQHF. CDR3 coding DNA: TGTGCCAGCAGTACCCCGACAGGGGACCTCAATCAGCCCCAGCATTTT.

In the case of this clonotype: This likely comes from a read error, as the CDR3 has no conserved phenylalanine or tryptophan at its end. It is unclear where the CDR3 begins or ends on the DNA, so no DNA is shown, and the CDR3 is as TCRdb lists it. This rearrangement joins TRBV10-1 to TRBJ2-2. The CDR3 spans 13 residues, counting both ends. CDR1 and CDR2 from the germline V gene are WNHNN and SYGVQD (reference sequence). This CDR3 is CASSEGDTGELLY.

A word on this clonotype: This sequence may be a read error, since a much larger clone differs from it by one base. The chain uses TRBV12-5 and TRBJ1-1, with no clear D. This CDR3 region has 15 residues. Germline CDR1 is LGHNT and CDR2 is FRNRAP. For the CDR3, the DNA is TGTGCTAGTGGTTTGGATCGGCTCGAGAACACTGAAGCTATCTTT. It yields the protein CASGLDRLENTEAIF.

Details on this clonotype: Here the CDR3 omits its conserved ending phenylalanine or tryptophan, so a read error is the likely source. DNA of the CDR3: TGCAGCGTTCGGGACCCCGGGGAACTGTTTTTA. It specifies CSVRDPGELFL. The V and J genes are TRBV29-1 and TRBJ2-2; the D gene could be TRBD1 or TRBD2 (5 bases each). From germline, CDR1 is SQVTM and CDR2 ANQGSEA. This CDR3 spans 11 amino acids.

The chain carries TRBV6-2 or TRBV6-3 and TRBJ2-1; D call uncertain. CDR3 length: 13 residues. The V and J ends lost 7 bases and 9 bases respectively, with 16 bases between them. Germline V gives CDR1 MNHEY, CDR2 SVGEGT. This CDR3 reads CASIATTRSEQFF. CDR3 nucleotides: TGTGCCAGCATCGCCACCACAAGGAGTGAGCAGTTCTTC.

This clonotype was seen only once. The junction departs from germline at one end; a sequencing error may be responsible. The V and J genes are TRBV4-2 and TRBJ2-6; D not certain. In germline, CDR1 is LGHNA, CDR2 YNFKEQ. The CDR3 totals 16 residues. The CDR3 loop is CVSSQDLNSGDNVLTF. The CDR3 bases are TGTGTCAGCAGCCAAGATCTTAACTCTGGGGACAACGTCCTGACTTTC.

Note on this clonotype: A much larger clone sits a single nucleotide away, making a read error possible. This chain links TRBV4-2 with TRBJ2-2, with 11 bases that match TRBD2. The CDR3 sequence is 16 residues long. The junction had 4 bases not matched to a gene; V was cut back by 0 bases and J by 7 bases. The germline CDR1 and CDR2 sequences are LGHNA and YNFKEQ. CDR3 residues: CASSQDLAGGIGELFF. For the CDR3, the DNA is TGTGCCAGCAGCCAAGATCTAGCGGGAGGAATCGGGGAGCTGTTTTTT.

In this sample, this clonotype turned up a few times. The chain links TRBV2 to TRBJ2-3, with 12 bases matching TRBD2. The CDR3 runs 16 residues. Germline V gene sequence: CDR1 SNHLY, CDR2 FYNNEI. J lost 5 bases, V lost 7 bases, and 10 bases had no gene match. CDR3 region: CASTGAPGLAGDTQYF. The CDR3, as DNA: TGTGCCAGCACTGGGGCACCGGGACTAGCGGGAGATACGCAGTATTTT.